This TCR beta chain was observed in a study of blood T cell repertoires in COVID-19. Whole-study context: Acute and convalescent COVID-19 samples came from the United States, Italy and Spain. From T cells, B-cell-depleted T cells, or PBMCs came the material, which was cDNA or gDNA.

This clone is a singleton in its sample. Source study methods: Estimation of nucleated cell counts was performed using reference gene primer amplification. Here immunoSEQ multiplex PCR was the method, and the copy in TCRdb shows in-frame clones only, minus some. D and trimming were read from the DNA, whereas the V and J calls and clone size are those reported in that table. In the table there are about 240,000 clones, 88% of which are singletons. The clonotype was recovered from a woman aged 35 to 49 who had recovered from COVID-19. Source material: peripheral blood.

CDR3 in amino acids: CASSPLRAPRQGGNTEAFF. CDR3 nucleotides: TGTGCCAGCTCACCACTTAGGGCCCCCCGACAGGGGGGGAACACTGAAGCTTTCTTT. The rearrangement links TRBV18 to TRBJ1-1; 9 bases are a match to TRBD1. Germline V lookup: CDR1 KGHSH, CDR2 LQKENI. The CDR3 loop spans 19 amino acids. J was trimmed by 1 base and V by 1 base; bases with no gene match: 13.